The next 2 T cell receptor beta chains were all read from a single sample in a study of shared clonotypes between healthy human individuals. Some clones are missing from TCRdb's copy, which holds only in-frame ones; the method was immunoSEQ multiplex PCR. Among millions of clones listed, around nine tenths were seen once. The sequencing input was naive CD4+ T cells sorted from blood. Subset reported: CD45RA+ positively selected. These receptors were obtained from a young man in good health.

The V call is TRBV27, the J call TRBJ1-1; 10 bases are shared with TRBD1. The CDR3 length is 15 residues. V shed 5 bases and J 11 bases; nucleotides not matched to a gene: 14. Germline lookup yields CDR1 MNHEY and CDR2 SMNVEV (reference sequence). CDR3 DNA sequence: TGTGCCAGCAGTCACATACGACAGGGGGCAGAGGAGGCTTTCTTT. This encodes CASSHIRQGAEEAFF.

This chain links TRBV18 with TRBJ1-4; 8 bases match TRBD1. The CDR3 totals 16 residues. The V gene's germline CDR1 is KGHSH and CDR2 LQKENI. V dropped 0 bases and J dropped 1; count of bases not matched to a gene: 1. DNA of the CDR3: TGTGCCAGCTCACCACCAGGACAGGGAACTAATGAAAAACTGTTTTTT. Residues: CASSPPGQGTNEKLFF.